These T cell receptor beta chains were read from a single sample in a study of shared clonotypes between healthy human individuals. Assay used: immunoSEQ multiplex PCR; TCRdb lists only in-frame clones, some missing. The sample carries some 580,000 clones, roughly 98% recorded once. Source material: naive CD8+ T cells sorted from blood. The source is a man aged 25 to 45 in good health. The CDR3 runs from the conserved cysteine through the conserved F or W. D genes are given only for firm matches. Rows may omit the clone size; those that give it use once, few, many or a size class.

j_gene | v_gene | d_gene | abundance | CDR3nt | CDR3aa
TRBJ2-1 | TRBV7-9 | NA | NA | TGTGCCAGCTCAACTAGCCTAGTTCACAATGAGCAGTTCTTC | CASSTSLVHNEQFF
TRBJ2-7 | TRBV4-1 | TRBD2 | NA | TGCGCCAGCAGCCAAGTGGGACTAGCGGGAGTCGAGCAGTACTTC | CASSQVGLAGVEQYF
TRBJ2-3 | TRBV15 | NA | NA | TGTGCCACCGCCTTGAGCACAGATACGCAGTATTTT | CATALSTDTQYF
TRBJ2-2 | TRBV27 | NA | NA | TGTGCCAGCAGTTTTGTGTTCCTGGCGAACACCGGGGAGCTGTTTTTT | CASSFVFLANTGELFF
TRBJ2-7 | TRBV27 | NA | NA | TGTGCCAGCAGTTTCGGATCTTTGCGCGAGCAGTACTTC | CASSFGSLREQYF
TRBJ2-3 | TRBV7-9 | TRBD2 | NA | TGTGCCAGCAGCTTGACTAGCGGTAACACAGATACGCAGTATTTT | CASSLTSGNTDTQYF
TRBJ2-1 | TRBV5-1 | TRBD2 | NA | TGCGCCAGCAGCACCGGACTAGCGGGAGAGTGGGTGCAGTTCTTC | CASSTGLAGEWVQFF
TRBJ1-1 | TRBV13 | NA | NA | TGTGCCAGCAGTTTCCTGACAGAGAACACTGAAGCTTTCTTT | CASSFLTENTEAFF
TRBJ2-1 | TRBV2 | TRBD1 | NA | TGTGCCAGCAGTGGGACAGGTGGGTACAATGAGCAGTTCTTC | CASSGTGGYNEQFF
TRBJ2-3 | TRBV7-2 | TRBD2 | NA | TGTGCCAGCAGCCCCTTGGGACTAGCAACAGATACGCAGTATTTT | CASSPLGLATDTQYF
TRBJ1-1 | TRBV2 | TRBD1 | NA | TGTGCCAGCAGTGAATACAGGGGAAACACTGAAGCTTTCTTT | CASSEYRGNTEAFF
TRBJ2-3 | TRBV5-4 | NA | NA | TGTGCCAGCAGCTTTTCAGCACGGGTTGCGGATACGCAGTATTTT | CASSFSARVADTQYF
TRBJ2-2 | TRBV4-1 | TRBD2 | NA | TGCGCCAGCAGCCAAGAAGAGCTTCGGGAGCGGGAGGACCGTACCGGGGAGCTGTTTTTT | CASSQEELREREDRTGELFF
TRBJ2-3 | TRBV9 | NA | NA | TGTGCCAGCAGCGCTTCTGGTCCCTTAAGGGGTCAGGAGACCACAGATACGCAGTATTTT | CASSASGPLRGQETTDTQYF
TRBJ2-5 | TRBV5-5 | TRBD1 | NA | TGTGCCAGCAGCTTTCCCGAACAGGGGTACCAAGAGACCCAGTACTTC | CASSFPEQGYQETQYF
TRBJ1-5 | TRBV27 | NA | NA | TGTGCCAGCAGACTGAACCGGGCCCCGGATCGGCCCCAGCATTTT | CASRLNRAPDRPQHF
TRBJ2-7 | TRBV7-9 | NA | NA | TGTGCCAGCTTAAGAGGGGTCGACGAGCAGTACTTC | CASLRGVDEQYF
TRBJ2-7 | TRBV5-6 | NA | NA | TGTGCCAGCAGTTCGTCGGTCGTCGTCCGTGAAAGCTCCTACGAGCAGTACTTC | CASSSSVVVRESSYEQYF
TRBJ2-3 | TRBV7-6 | NA | NA | TGTGCCAGCAGCGGCGTACAGGGAATCAGCACAGATACGCAGTATTTT | CASSGVQGISTDTQYF
TRBJ1-2 | TRBV6-6 | NA | NA | TGTGCCAGCAGATCCCTCCTCATCGGGGGCTATGGCTACACCTTC | CASRSLLIGGYGYTF
TRBJ2-7 | TRBV7-9 | TRBD1 | NA | TGTGCCAGCAGCCCATTGGACAGGGGGCATCTCGAGCAGTACTTC | CASSPLDRGHLEQYF
TRBJ1-1 | TRBV7-9 | NA | NA | TGTGCCAGCAGACCCGGACAGCTCACTGAAGCTTTCTTT | CASRPGQLTEAFF
TRBJ2-7 | TRBV6-5 | NA | NA | TGTGCCAGCAGTTACTCGTTGACATACGAGCAGTACTTC | CASSYSLTYEQYF
TRBJ2-7 | TRBV5-5 | TRBD2 | once | TGTGCCAGCAGCCTCCTAGCGGACCAACGCTCCTACGAGCAGTACTTC | CASSLLADQRSYEQYF
TRBJ1-3 | TRBV28 | NA | NA | TGTGCCAGCAGTTTAAGGGCCAAGGTGCATGGAAACACCATATATTTT | CASSLRAKVHGNTIYF
TRBJ2-3 | TRBV13 | NA | NA | TGTGCCAGCAGCTTAGCTCTAGGTAACACAGATACGCAGTATTTT | CASSLALGNTDTQYF
TRBJ2-5 | TRBV11-2 | NA | NA | TGTGCCAGCAGCTTCCAAGGGGGGCCCCAAGAGACCCAGTACTTC | CASSFQGGPQETQYF
TRBJ1-2 | TRBV27 | NA | once | TGTGCCAGCAGTTCCGGCCTAGGGAGATGGGGCTACACCTTC | CASSSGLGRWGYTF
TRBJ2-7 | TRBV5-4 | NA | NA | TGTGCCAGCAGCCCGGATGTCGCCTACGAGCAGTACTTC | CASSPDVAYEQYF
TRBJ2-3 | TRBV13 | NA | NA | TGTGCCAGCAGCTTAGGATCCGGACCAAACACAGATACGCAGTATTTT | CASSLGSGPNTDTQYF
TRBJ2-2 | TRBV9 | TRBD2 | NA | TGTGCCAGCAGCTTAGCGGGTAACACCGGGGAGCTGTTTTTT | CASSLAGNTGELFF
TRBJ1-1 | TRBV2 | NA | NA | TGTGCCAGCAGAGAAGACAGGAGGACGAACACTGAAGCTTTCTTT | CASREDRRTNTEAFF